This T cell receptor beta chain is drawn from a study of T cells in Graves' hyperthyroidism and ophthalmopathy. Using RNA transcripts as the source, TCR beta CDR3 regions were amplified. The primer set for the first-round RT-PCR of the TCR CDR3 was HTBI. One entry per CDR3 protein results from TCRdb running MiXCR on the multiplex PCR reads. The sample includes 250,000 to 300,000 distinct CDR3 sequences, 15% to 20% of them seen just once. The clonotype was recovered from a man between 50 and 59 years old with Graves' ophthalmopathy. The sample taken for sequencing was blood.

This CDR3 reads CSALPPGTGELFF. DNA for the CDR3: TGCAGTGCTCTCCCCCCTGGGACCGGGGAGCTGTTTTTT. This chain joins TRBV20-1 and TRBJ2-2, with D unresolved. The V end was cut by 5 bases, the J end by 5 bases, with 12 bases between. CDR1 DFQATT and CDR2 SNEGSKA come from the germline V gene (reference sequence). This CDR3 comprises 13 residues.